This TCR beta chain was obtained from a study of blood T cell repertoires in COVID-19. The length of the CDR3 is 13 residues. V lost 4 bases to trimming and J lost 7 bases, with 13 bases between them. From germline, CDR1 is SGHDN and CDR2 FVKESK. Clones were read by immunoSEQ multiplex PCR, and TCRdb kept only the in-frame ones, dropping some. Here the sample spans 70,000 or so clones, roughly 85% being singletons. The clonotype was recovered from an older man with acute or convalescent COVID-19. Material: peripheral blood. The chain joins TRBV14 to TRBJ1-1; D remains unclear. This CDR3 is CASSPTQTGEAFF. In nucleotides, the CDR3 is TGTGCCAGCAGCCCAACACAAACGGGTGAAGCTTTCTTT.